This T cell receptor (beta chain) was documented in a study of T-cell memory formation after mild COVID-19. Turning to the study itself: There were largely donor-specific TCR clusters.

Germline lookup yields CDR1 MGHRA and CDR2 YSYEKL. The CDR3 totals 15 residues. In the case of this clonotype: Its antigen is unidentified. One junction end disagrees with the germline gene, perhaps due to a read error.

General study findings and limits: Clones shrinking between day 15 and 85 showed a balanced CD4/CD8 split, and those that grew later tilted toward CD4+. Mostly located in CM and EM were contracting CD4+ clones, with contracting CD8+ clones located in EMRA.

5'RACE primed from the constant segment yielded TCR alpha and TCR beta cDNA libraries bearing sample barcodes and UMIs. TCRdb fed the 5' RACE reads into MiXCR, producing one record per CDR3 protein. The sample consists of about 250,000 distinct CDR3 sequences, roughly 17% of them appearing once. The receptor was isolated from a man between 18 and 35 years old who had mild COVID-19 (a few samples of this study predate the infection). Cell type and time point are not known. The chain has TRBV4-1 and TRBJ1-5; 10 bases map to TRBD1. The sample taken for sequencing was PBMCs or a T cell subset sorted from them (not recorded which). The CDR3 loop reads CASSQGDRGDQPQHF. As DNA, the CDR3 is TGCGCTAGCAGCCAAGGGGACAGGGGTGATCAGCCCCAGCATTTT.